This TCR beta chain was profiled in a study of cytomegalovirus exposure and HLA in healthy donors. The CDR3 totals 17 residues. Losses at the gene ends were 4 bases for V and 2 bases for J; bases not matched to a gene: 5. The germline gives CDR1 SGHTA, CDR2 FQGNSA. Assay: immunoSEQ multiplex PCR; the TCRdb copy retains only in-frame clones and omits some. The table lists roughly 140,000 clones, approximately 89% of them singletons. The sequence came from a man aged 18 to 29 in good health and CMV-seronegative. V and J are TRBV7-2 and TRBJ2-1; 13 bases match TRBD2. The sample was PBMCs. This chain's CDR3 is CASSWTSGGRTYNEQFF. CDR3 coding DNA: TGTGCCAGCAGCTGGACTAGCGGGGGCCGCACCTACAATGAGCAGTTCTTC. The full variable domain, completed using reference TRBV7-2 and TRBJ2-1, is GAGVSQSPSNKVTEKGKDVELRCDPISGHTALYWYRQSLGQGLEFLIYFQGNSAPDKSGLPSDRFSAERTGGSVSTLTIQRTQQEDSAVYLCASSWTSGGRTYNEQFFGPGTRLTVL.